The 10 T cell receptor beta chains given below trace back to one sample, sequenced in a study of blood T cell repertoires in COVID-19. Generated by immunoSEQ multiplex PCR, the TCRdb table keeps only in-frame clones and is missing some. The table has 250,000 to 350,000 clones, about 90% seen once. Specimen: PBMCs or T cells enriched from blood (not recorded which). The receptors here all came from a woman aged 18-29 years with acute COVID-19.

This sequence joins TRBV10-3 and TRBJ2-4, with 10 nucleotides matching TRBD1. The CDR3 runs 16 residues. The germline V gene encodes CDR1 ENHRY and CDR2 SYGVKD. V was clipped by 0 bases and J by 3 bases; unmatched bases: 2. The CDR3 loop reads CAISESGTGVKNIQYF. CDR3 sequence (DNA): TGTGCCATCAGTGAGTCGGGGACAGGGGTCAAAAACATTCAGTACTTC.

The chain couples TRBV6-5 to TRBJ2-5; TRBD1 agrees at 9 bases. The CDR3 is made up of 16 amino acids. Trimming at V came to 0 bases and at J to 4 bases, leaving 6 bases not matched to a gene. CDR1 and CDR2 (germline): MNHEY, SVGAGI. Here the CDR3 reads CASSYSGQGFRETQYF. The CDR3 region has the DNA TGTGCCAGCAGTTACTCTGGACAGGGGTTTCGAGAGACCCAGTACTTC.

This rearrangement joins TRBV11-2 to TRBJ1-2; perhaps TRBD1 as D (5 bases). Germline V gene data show CDR1 as SGHAT and CDR2 as FQNNGV. The CDR3 is 11 amino acids. Trimming took 5 bases from V and 5 from J, leaving 6 bases between them. DNA of the CDR3: TGTGCCAGCAGCCCAGGGTATGGCTACACCTTC. Translated: CASSPGYGYTF.

In nucleotides, the CDR3 is TGTGCCAGCAGGTCTCCGGGACAGGGCGCCGGGGAGCTGTTTTTT. It encodes CASRSPGQGAGELFF. This chain joins TRBV28 and TRBJ2-2; the match to TRBD1 covers 9 bases. CDR1 and CDR2 from the germline V gene are MDHEN and SYDVKM. The junction had 8 bases not matched to a gene; V was cut back by 6 bases and J by 6 bases. The CDR3 covers 15 residues.

The V and J genes are TRBV11-3 and TRBJ2-7; 9 positions match TRBD1. The V gene's germline CDR1 is SGHNT and CDR2 YENEEA. The trim removed 5 bases at V and 3 bases at J, leaving 5 bases unmatched. The CDR3 length is 14 residues. The CDR3 loop is CASSQAGQGYEQYF. DNA for the CDR3: TGTGCCAGCAGCCAGGCGGGACAGGGCTACGAGCAGTACTTC.

V gene TRBV10-1 combines with J gene TRBJ2-1, with 14 bases identical to TRBD2. Per the germline V gene, CDR1 is WNHNN and CDR2 is SYGVQD (reference sequence). CDR3 size: 17 residues. Unmatched junction bases numbered 9, after V lost 2 bases and J lost 9 bases. CDR3 in DNA: TGCGCCAGCAGTGAGACGTCCGGGACTAGCGGGAGACGTGAGCAGTTCTTC. Protein sequence: CASSETSGTSGRREQFF.

This rearrangement joins TRBV6-6 to TRBJ2-7; D is possibly TRBD1 (6 bases). CDR3 length: 13 amino acids. Germline CDR1 and CDR2: MNHNY and SVGAGI (reference sequence). Between the trimmed V and J ends, which lost 7 bases and 2 bases, there was a span of 12 bases. Written as DNA, the CDR3 is TGTGCCAGCACCCCGACAGGTACCTACGAGCAGTACTTC. The encoded protein is CASTPTGTYEQYF.

V gene TRBV2 combines with J gene TRBJ2-1, with 7 bases matching TRBD2. V lost 6 bases and J lost 3; bases outside the gene matches: 8. The CDR3 runs 15 residues. CDR1 is SNHLY and CDR2 is FYNNEI in the germline V gene. CDR3 nucleotide sequence: TGTGCCAGCAGAATGGCTAGCGGCTTCTACAATGAGCAGTTCTTC. Encoded protein: CASRMASGFYNEQFF.

The genes are TRBV5-1 and TRBJ2-7, with a weak D call TRBD1 (5 bases). This CDR3 spans 12 amino acids. The ends were cut back, 1 base at V and 5 bases at J, with 7 bases in the middle. Germline V gene sequence: CDR1 SGHRS, CDR2 YFSETQ. CDR3 nucleotide sequence: TGCGCCAGCAGCTTGACAGGAGACGAGCAGTACTTC. It yields the protein CASSLTGDEQYF.

The J gene is TRBJ1-5, the V gene TRBV5-1, with 10 nucleotides matching TRBD1. This CDR3 comprises 17 residues. CDR1 is SGHRS, CDR2 YFSETQ, per germline. With 5 bases clipped from V and 3 bases from J, the junction kept 11 bases outside the gene matches. The CDR3 DNA reads as TGCGCCAGCAGACCATTTTCCGGGACAGGGGACAATCAGCCCCAGCATTTT. Amino acids: CASRPFSGTGDNQPQHF.